One sample yielded the 5 T cell receptor beta chains listed below, sequenced in a study of tumor-infiltrating lymphocytes in localized non-small cell lung cancer. The protocol was immunoSEQ multiplex PCR, while the TCRdb copy is restricted to in-frame clones and leaves out a portion. In the table there are some 15,000 clones, roughly 82% of which are singletons. The sequenced sample consisted of lung tumor tissue. The receptors come from a human donor with non-small cell lung cancer.

This clone was counted once. V is TRBV7-9 and J is TRBJ2-3; possible D gene TRBD2, 6 bases. From germline, CDR1 is SEHNR and CDR2 FQNEAQ (reference sequence). Deletions cut 5 bases from V and 2 bases from J, with 8 bases between. The CDR3 sequence is 13 residues long. The CDR3 spells CASSPGVTDTQYF. Here the CDR3 DNA reads TGTGCCAGCAGCCCGGGGGTCACAGATACGCAGTATTTT.

The rearrangement links TRBV9 to TRBJ1-3; D not resolved. V lost 0 bases, J lost 0 bases, and 10 bases lay in between. From germline, CDR1 is SGDLS and CDR2 YYNGEE. The CDR3 length is 16 residues. The CDR3 is CASSVDGGNSGNTIYF. Here the CDR3 DNA reads TGTGCCAGCAGCGTAGATGGCGGAAACTCTGGAAACACCATATATTTT.

V usage is TRBV7-3 and J usage is TRBJ2-2; a weak D match, TRBD1 (6 bases). CDR1 and CDR2 from the germline V gene are SGHTA and FQGTGA. Trimming cost V 1 base and J 6 bases, with 9 bases left between them. The CDR3 consists of 14 residues. For the CDR3, the DNA is TGTGCCAGCAGCTTAAGGGCAGGGGCCGGGGAGCTGTTTTTT. Translation gives CASSLRAGAGELFF. Variable domain in full (rest from reference TRBV7-3 and TRBJ2-2): GAGVSQTPSNKVTEKGKYVELRCDPISGHTALYWYRQSLGQGPEFLIYFQGTGAADDSGLPNDRFFAVRPEGSVSTLKIQRTERGDSAVYLCASSLRAGAGELFFGEGSRLTVL.

The J gene is TRBJ2-7, the V gene TRBV5-1; tentative D call: TRBD2 (6 bases). CDR3 length: 14 amino acids. CDR1 and CDR2 from the germline V gene are SGHRS and YFSETQ. Trimming shortened V by 0 bases and J by 5 bases, and 12 bases separated the two germline ends. The CDR3 loop reads CASSLEEGLDEQYF. The CDR3 DNA sequence: TGCGCCAGCAGCTTGGAGGAGGGCCTCGACGAGCAGTACTTC.

The V call is TRBV29-1, the J call TRBJ2-3; D ambiguous. The germline CDR1 and CDR2 sequences are SQVTM and ANQGSEA. The CDR3 contains 11 residues. The CDR3 coding sequence is TGCAGTTTCGGGCACACAGATACGCAGTATTTT. Translation: CSFGHTDTQYF.